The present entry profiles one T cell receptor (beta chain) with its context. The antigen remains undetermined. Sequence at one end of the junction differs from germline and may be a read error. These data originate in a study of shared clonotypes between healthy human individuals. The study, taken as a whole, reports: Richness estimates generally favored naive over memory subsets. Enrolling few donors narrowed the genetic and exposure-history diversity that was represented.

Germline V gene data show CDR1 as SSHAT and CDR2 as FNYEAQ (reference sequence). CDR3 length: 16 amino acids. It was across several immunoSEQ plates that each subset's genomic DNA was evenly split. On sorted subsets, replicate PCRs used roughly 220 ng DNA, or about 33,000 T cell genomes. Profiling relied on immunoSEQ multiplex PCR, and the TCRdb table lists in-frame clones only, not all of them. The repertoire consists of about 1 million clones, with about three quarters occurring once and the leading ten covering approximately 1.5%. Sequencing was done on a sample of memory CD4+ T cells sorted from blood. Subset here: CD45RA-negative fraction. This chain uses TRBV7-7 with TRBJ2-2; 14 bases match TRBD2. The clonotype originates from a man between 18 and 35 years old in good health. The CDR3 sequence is CASSPTGLAGAGELFF. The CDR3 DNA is TGTGCTAGCAGCCCGACGGGACTAGCGGGAGCCGGGGAGCTGTTTTTT.